The sequence of this T cell receptor beta chain was determined in a study of T cell responses to AZD1222 COVID-19 vaccine. Assay: immunoSEQ multiplex PCR; the TCRdb copy retains only in-frame clones and omits some. The table records just under 150,000 clones, approximately 91% of them present only once. The germline V gene encodes CDR1 LGHNA and CDR2 YSLEER. The CDR3 is 16 residues long. V shed 0 bases, J shed 9 bases, and the junction held 8 bases outside the gene matches. The study's findings and limits: Baseline seropositivity occurred in only six AZD1222 recipients.

Comment on this clone: Its antigen is still unknown.

This chain connects TRBV4-3 to TRBJ1-6; TRBD1 aligns across 7 bases. This TCR was sampled from an adult who received the MenACWY meningococcal vaccine as a control. This material consisted of peripheral blood, taken 28 days after the second dose of the MenACWY control vaccine. The CDR3 spells CASSQERQGSGSPLHF. The CDR3 DNA sequence: TGCGCCAGCAGCCAAGAGAGACAGGGCAGCGGTTCACCCCTCCACTTT.